The source of this TCR beta chain is a study of T cell changes during pregnancy in multiple sclerosis. Here immunoSEQ multiplex PCR was the method, and the copy in TCRdb shows in-frame clones only, minus some. Of approximately 130,000 clones listed, about 93% are singletons. The specimen was peripheral blood, collected before pregnancy. The source is a female donor with multiple sclerosis, enrolled in a pregnancy study.

The CDR3 bases are TGTGCCAGCAGCCGACAGTCCGAGGAGACCCAGTACTTC. Its translation: CASSRQSEETQYF. The V and J genes are TRBV27 and TRBJ2-5, with a possible D match to TRBD1 (5 bases). The CDR3 spans 13 residues. Germline lookup yields CDR1 MNHEY and CDR2 SMNVEV (reference sequence). V lost 6 bases and J 5 bases, leaving 13 bases between the germline ends.